Below, 20 T cell receptor beta chains from the same sample are listed, as sequenced in a study of T cell responses to AZD1222 COVID-19 vaccine (TCRdb year 2021). The library was generated by the immunoSEQ multiplex PCR assay. The source is immuneACCESS, and TCRdb retained only in-frame sequences with V and J called. Part of the clones is not carried over; for the studies checked, unresolved V genes explain less than half of this, and the remainder is unexplained. Recorded for this sample are about 110,000 clones; 88% of them occurred a single time. The ten largest make up over 1.5% of the sample. The sample's time point label, decoded: baseline before first vaccination. Here the sequenced sample was peripheral blood, taken on day 0 of AZD1222 vaccination. These receptor sequences come from an adult in good health.

This clone was seen a handful of times. This chain uses TRBV19 with TRBJ1-1, with D uncertain. Germline V lookup: CDR1 LNHDA, CDR2 SQIVND (reference sequence). CDR3 length: 15 residues. V was trimmed by 3 bases and J by 3 bases, leaving 14 bases between them. The CDR3 here is CASSMFTYSDTEAFF. The CDR3 coding sequence is TGTGCCAGTAGTATGTTCACATATTCGGACACTGAAGCTTTCTTT.

The genes are TRBV5-1 and TRBJ1-2, with 10 bases that match TRBD1. With 3 bases clipped from V and 2 bases from J, the junction kept 16 bases outside the gene matches. The CDR3 totals 19 residues. CDR1 SGHRS and CDR2 YFSETQ come from the germline V gene. CDR3 in amino acids: CASSSSNFLRDRGNYGYTF. The CDR3 DNA is TGCGCCAGCAGCTCTTCCAACTTCCTCCGGGACAGGGGCAACTATGGCTACACCTTC. The entire variable domain, with the rest obtained from reference TRBV5-1 and TRBJ1-2, is as follows: KAGVTQTPRYLIKTRGQQVTLSCSPISGHRSVSWYQQTPGQGLQFLFEYFSETQRNKGNFPGRFSGRQFSNSRSEMNVSTLELGDSALYLCASSSSNFLRDRGNYGYTFGSGTRLTVV.

The chain has TRBV2 and TRBJ1-1; D may be TRBD1 (5 bases). Germline V gives CDR1 SNHLY, CDR2 FYNNEI. CDR3 size: 14 residues. Trimming took 9 bases from V and 5 from J, leaving 19 bases between them. The CDR3 spells CARKVGAEGTEAFF. Here the CDR3 DNA reads TGTGCCAGGAAAGTCGGGGCCGAAGGGACTGAAGCTTTCTTT.

The rearrangement uses TRBV10-2 and TRBJ1-2; D is uncertain. The germline gives CDR1 WSHSY, CDR2 SAAADI. V lost 8 bases, J lost 4 bases, and 17 bases lay in between. The CDR3 totals 14 residues. CDR3 sequence (DNA): TGCGCCAGCGGTTCAGTTGGCCTGTCCTATGGCTACACCTTC. As protein: CASGSVGLSYGYTF.

The J gene is TRBJ2-7, the V gene TRBV19; tentatively, D is TRBD1 (5 bases). Deletions cut 5 bases from V and 1 base from J, with 12 bases between. CDR1 is LNHDA and CDR2 is SQIVND in the germline V gene (reference sequence). CDR3 length equals 14 residues. Written as DNA, the CDR3 is TGTGCCAGTAGTGTGACAGTAGGATCCTACGAGCAGTACTTC. Its translation is CASSVTVGSYEQYF.

The count of this clone is one. The rearrangement links TRBV12-5 to TRBJ2-7; no firm D call. The CDR3 has 13 residues. V lost 2 bases, J lost 0 bases, and 5 bases lay in between. Germline assignment: CDR1 LGHNT and CDR2 FRNRAP. The CDR3 sequence: CASGLPPSYEQYF. CDR3 nucleotides: TGTGCTAGTGGTTTGCCGCCCTCCTACGAGCAGTACTTC.

V usage is TRBV9 and J usage is TRBJ2-1, with TRBD1 matching 8 bases. This CDR3 spans 14 amino acids. The germline CDR1 and CDR2 sequences are SGDLS and YYNGEE. J gave up 4 bases and V 3 bases, and 3 bases lay outside the gene matches. The CDR3 loop is CASSARTGYNEQFF. The CDR3 DNA sequence: TGTGCCAGCAGCGCCCGGACAGGGTACAATGAGCAGTTCTTC.

The genes are TRBV27 and TRBJ1-2; 8 bases line up with TRBD1. The germline CDR1 and CDR2 sequences are MNHEY and SMNVEV (reference sequence). This CDR3 spans 14 amino acids. V lost 7 bases to trimming and J lost 6 bases; unmatched junction nucleotides: 10. CDR3 protein: CASTDLDRVHGYTF. CDR3 nucleotide sequence: TGTGCCAGCACCGACCTGGACAGGGTCCATGGCTACACCTTC.

The V call is TRBV19, the J call TRBJ2-7; tentatively, D is TRBD2 (5 bases). This CDR3 has 14 residues. Germline V gene lookup returns CDR1 LNHDA and CDR2 SQIVND (reference sequence). Trimming left V 5 bases short and J 3 bases short, with 14 bases between. The CDR3 region is CASSLPGSSYEQYF. The CDR3 nucleotides read TGTGCCAGTAGTCTCCCGGGATCGAGCTACGAGCAGTACTTC.

The chain employs TRBV11-2 and TRBJ2-1; 7 positions agree with TRBD2. CDR3 length: 16 residues. V dropped 5 bases and J dropped 2; count of bases not matched to a gene: 9. CDR1 SGHAT and CDR2 FQNNGV come from the germline V gene. CDR3 protein: CASSRSGGGPYNEQFF. CDR3 DNA sequence: TGTGCCAGCAGCCGCTCGGGGGGAGGGCCCTACAATGAGCAGTTCTTC.

This rearrangement joins TRBV12-5 to TRBJ1-1; D not certain. CDR1 and CDR2 (germline): LGHNT, FRNRAP. There are 13 residues in the CDR3. Trimming pared 7 bases from V and 0 bases from J, leaving 9 bases between. For the CDR3, the DNA is TGTGCTAGTGCCCAGGTTATGAACACTGAAGCTTTCTTT. It translates to CASAQVMNTEAFF.

The V gene is TRBV5-1, the J gene TRBJ2-7; D is possibly TRBD2 (5 bases). This CDR3 is built from 14 residues. Trimming stripped 1 base from V and 2 bases from J, with 10 bases between. Germline V CDR1 and CDR2: SGHRS, YFSETQ. The CDR3: CASSLTKRTYEQYF. The CDR3 coding sequence is TGCGCCAGCAGCTTGACCAAGCGGACCTACGAGCAGTACTTC.

The V and J genes are TRBV6-5 and TRBJ1-4; possibly TRBD1 for D (6 bases). CDR1 is MNHEY and CDR2 is SVGAGI in the germline V gene. The V end lost 7 bases, the J end lost 4 bases, and 13 bases lay between the germline ends. CDR3 length: 14 residues. The DNA for the CDR3 is TGTGCCAGCACCCTTAGAGGGGGTAATGAAAAACTGTTTTTT. Its translation: CASTLRGGNEKLFF.

The genes are TRBV19 and TRBJ2-2; 9 nucleotides match TRBD2. Trimming took 4 bases from V and 3 from J; bases not matched to a gene: 0. CDR1 LNHDA and CDR2 SQIVND come from the germline V gene (reference sequence). There are 14 residues in the CDR3. CDR3 coding DNA: TGTGCCAGTAGTAGACTAGCGGACACCGGGGAGCTGTTTTTT. This translates into CASSRLADTGELFF.

The chain joins TRBV5-4 to TRBJ1-2, with D perhaps TRBD1 (6 bases). This CDR3 contains 14 residues. The germline V gene has CDR1 SGHNT and CDR2 YYREEE (reference sequence). V gave up 5 bases and J gave up 4 bases, with 15 bases separating them. The DNA of the CDR3 is TGTGCCAGCAGAAGCCGGGGACACAGCTATGGCTACACCTTC. It encodes CASRSRGHSYGYTF.

The chain uses TRBV6-5 and TRBJ2-7; TRBD2 matches at 10 bases. The CDR3 loop spans 15 amino acids. CDR1 is MNHEY and CDR2 is SVGAGI in the germline V gene. Unmatched junction bases numbered 9, after V lost 6 bases and J lost 4 bases. The CDR3 coding sequence is TGTGCCAGCAGGGGTAGCGGGAGGTTTACGTACGAGCAGTACTTC. Translating gives CASRGSGRFTYEQYF.

This chain uses TRBV29-1 with TRBJ1-5; no clear D. The length of the CDR3 is 13 residues. Germline values: CDR1 SQVTM, CDR2 ANQGSEA. Trimming pared 6 bases from V and 0 bases from J, leaving 9 bases between. CDR3 coding DNA: TGCAGCGTGACGACGGATAGCAATCAGCCCCAGCATTTT. Amino acids: CSVTTDSNQPQHF.

The gene calls are TRBV9 and TRBJ1-6, with 8 nucleotides matching TRBD1. The CDR3 has 15 amino acids. Trimming at V came to 4 bases and at J to 5 bases, leaving 5 bases not matched to a gene. Germline loops: CDR1 SGDLS, CDR2 YYNGEE. The CDR3 loop reads CASSSSTGDNSPLHF. The CDR3 region has the DNA TGTGCCAGCAGCTCTTCGACAGGGGATAATTCACCCCTCCACTTT.

This chain uses TRBV7-7 with TRBJ2-6; a weak D match, TRBD2 (5 bases). V lost 10 bases to trimming and J lost 2 bases, with 9 bases between them. The CDR3 is made up of 13 amino acids. Per germline, CDR1 SSHAT and CDR2 FNYEAQ (reference sequence). This CDR3 reads CAIQRAGANVLTF. The CDR3 nucleotides are TGTGCCATCCAGAGGGCTGGGGCCAACGTCCTGACTTTC.

This clone came up once. The chain joins TRBV19 to TRBJ1-4, with D uncertain. The V and J ends lost 6 bases and 8 bases respectively, with 19 bases between them. There are 15 residues in the CDR3. CDR1 LNHDA and CDR2 SQIVND come from the germline V gene (reference sequence). For the CDR3, the DNA is TGTGCCAGTAGAGACGGGCCGGGAATTTCGGAAAAACTGTTTTTT. Protein product: CASRDGPGISEKLFF.